A single sample is the source of the 6 T cell receptor beta chains below, sequenced in a study of T cells after yellow fever vaccination. MiXCR, applied by TCRdb to the 5' RACE reads, yields one record per CDR3 protein. The repertoire includes some 560,000 distinct CDR3 sequences, about 15% of them detected once, and about 18% sits in the top ten. The sequencing used PBMCs, collected more than 4 days after the first yellow fever vaccination. These receptors came from a man aged 18 to 35 who received the YFV17D yellow fever vaccine.

The chain is built from TRBV12-3 or TRBV12-4 and TRBJ2-2; maybe TRBD1 (6 bases). This CDR3 is built from 15 residues. Trimming left V 8 bases short and J 3 bases short, with 16 bases between. CDR3 coding DNA: TGTGCCAGCGGCCTCGTACAGGGTCACACCGGGGAGCTGTTTTTT. It is translated as CASGLVQGHTGELFF.

A few counts support this clonotype. V usage is TRBV6-2 or TRBV6-3 and J usage is TRBJ2-1; possible D gene TRBD2, 5 bases. The length of the CDR3 is 11 residues. In germline, CDR1 is MNHEY, CDR2 SVGEGT. The V and J ends lost 6 bases and 6 bases respectively, with 6 bases between them. CDR3 bases: TGTGCCAGCAGGGAGGTCAATGAGCAGTTCTTC. Residues: CASREVNEQFF.

Comments on this clonotype: Mismatch with germline at one junction end may stem from a read error. The chain couples TRBV4-1 to TRBJ2-1; 9 bases map to TRBD1. This CDR3 contains 13 residues. Germline V gene sequence: CDR1 MGHRA, CDR2 YSYEKL. CDR3 sequence (DNA): TGCGCCAGCAGCCTCATCCTCAGGGACAGGGAACTCTTC. Protein product: CASSLILRDRELF.

This clonotype was seen a few times. The chain employs TRBV4-1 and TRBJ2-5; 7 bases map to TRBD2. Germline-derived CDR1 and CDR2 are MGHRA and YSYEKL. Trimming took 4 bases from V and 2 from J; bases not matched to a gene: 1. The CDR3 has 13 amino acids. The CDR3, as DNA: TGCGCCAGCAGCCCGCGGGAGCAAGAGACCCAGTACTTC. The encoded protein is CASSPREQETQYF.

The rearrangement links TRBV24-1 to TRBJ2-1; 9 bases fit TRBD2. The germline V gene encodes CDR1 KGHDR and CDR2 SFDVKD. This CDR3 comprises 13 residues. V gave up 9 bases and J gave up 12 bases; unmatched junction bases: 11. CDR3 DNA: TGTGCCACCGGGACTAGCCTGGATCATGGGCAGTTCTTC. Protein: CATGTSLDHGQFF.

This clonotype was counted many times. V gene TRBV12-3 or TRBV12-4 combines with J gene TRBJ2-2; weak D call: TRBD1 (5 bases). Trimming left V 2 bases short and J 7 bases short, with 8 bases between. This CDR3 has 13 residues. The CDR3, as DNA: TGTGCCAGCAGTTTACCAGGGATCGGGGAGCTGTTTTTT. Protein: CASSLPGIGELFF.